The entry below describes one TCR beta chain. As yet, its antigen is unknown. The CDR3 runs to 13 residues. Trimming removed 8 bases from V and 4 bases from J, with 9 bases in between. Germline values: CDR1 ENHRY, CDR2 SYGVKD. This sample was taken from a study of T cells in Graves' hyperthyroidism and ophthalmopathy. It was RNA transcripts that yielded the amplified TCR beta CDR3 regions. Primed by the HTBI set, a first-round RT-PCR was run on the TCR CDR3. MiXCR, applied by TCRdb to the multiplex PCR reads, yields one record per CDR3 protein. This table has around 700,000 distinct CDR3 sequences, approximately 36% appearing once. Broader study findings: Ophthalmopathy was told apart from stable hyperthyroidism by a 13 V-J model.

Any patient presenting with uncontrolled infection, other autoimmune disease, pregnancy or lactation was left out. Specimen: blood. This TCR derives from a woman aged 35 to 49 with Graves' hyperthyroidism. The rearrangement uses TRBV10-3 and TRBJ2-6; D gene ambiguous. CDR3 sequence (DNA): TGTGCCATCCTGGGCCCCGGGGCCAACGTCCTGACTTTC. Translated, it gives CAILGPGANVLTF.